One TCR beta chain is described in this entry. Its target antigen remains unknown. Base qualities were left out, and no much larger clone turns up one base away. The data belong to a study of blood T cell repertoires in COVID-19 (dated by TCRdb to between 2020 and 2021). Background on the whole study: Samples from collaborators originated in the United States, Italy and Spain and spanned both the acute and convalescent phases of COVID-19. Sample metadata almost always included a de-identified subject ID, COVID-19 status, age in years and sex. A freely available public database, intended as a resource for researchers studying the immune response to SARS-CoV-2, is where the repertoires were released. Deeply sampled blood TCRbeta repertoires from subjects exposed to, actively infected with, or recovered from COVID-19 were included in the dataset. Where HLA class I and class II types were available, the types were taken from metadata supplied by the sample provider, not from assay-based typing. The material from the prospective study consisted of cDNA or gDNA derived from T cells, B-cell-depleted T cells, or PBMCs. The samples were drawn from two sources: the first 160 participants of the ongoing ImmuneRACE study, and fewer than 1,500 subjects contributed by 6 global collaborators.

TCRbeta CDR3 regions were amplified from genomic DNA using the immunoSEQ Assay, a bias-controlled multiplex PCR. The paper's processing steps were these. The number of nucleated cells in each sample was estimated by amplification of reference gene primers within the assay. To quantify the absolute abundance of each unique TCRbeta CDR3 rearrangement, sequence reads were collapsed and filtered. For each sample, productive Simpson clonality was calculated as the square root of Simpson's diversity index across productive rearrangements. TCRdb took this table from immuneACCESS and kept in-frame rearrangements with V and J called. Such tables lack part of the clones; where checked against another copy, unresolved V genes explain under half of the gap, and the rest is unexplained. V and J calls and clone size are given by that table; D and trimming were obtained from the DNA. This sample has about 300,000 clones in its table, and around 92% of those were observed once. About 1.7% of the sample comes from the top ten.

The study at large found these results: Clinical and demographic metadata were provided uncurated, with the amount varying by source and participant.

One collaborating source in Seattle enrolled patients while the patients were actively infected and followed the patients over time throughout the course of disease. The collaborating institutions used their own protocols to collect whole blood in K2EDTA tubes. For TCRbeta analysis, collaborator samples were shipped as frozen whole blood, as isolated PBMCs, or as DNA extracted from either sample type. The germline V gene gives CDR1 as MGHRA and CDR2 as YSYEKL. The CDR3, cysteine through valine, is 14 amino acids long. Here the CDR3 DNA is all that survives: 42 bases in frame from base 1. The germline V end is reduced by 3 bases and the J end by 5 bases; junction bases left unmatched: 6.

The clonotype comes from a woman aged 25 to 39 with COVID-19, enrolled during active disease. The sequence is built from TRBV4-1 and TRBJ2-7, and 8 bases in between align with TRBD2. The material sequenced was peripheral blood. The encoded CDR3 is CASSQGLVGDEQYV. The DNA reads as follows: TGCGCCAGCAGCCAGGGACTAGTTGGGGACGAGCAGTACGTC.